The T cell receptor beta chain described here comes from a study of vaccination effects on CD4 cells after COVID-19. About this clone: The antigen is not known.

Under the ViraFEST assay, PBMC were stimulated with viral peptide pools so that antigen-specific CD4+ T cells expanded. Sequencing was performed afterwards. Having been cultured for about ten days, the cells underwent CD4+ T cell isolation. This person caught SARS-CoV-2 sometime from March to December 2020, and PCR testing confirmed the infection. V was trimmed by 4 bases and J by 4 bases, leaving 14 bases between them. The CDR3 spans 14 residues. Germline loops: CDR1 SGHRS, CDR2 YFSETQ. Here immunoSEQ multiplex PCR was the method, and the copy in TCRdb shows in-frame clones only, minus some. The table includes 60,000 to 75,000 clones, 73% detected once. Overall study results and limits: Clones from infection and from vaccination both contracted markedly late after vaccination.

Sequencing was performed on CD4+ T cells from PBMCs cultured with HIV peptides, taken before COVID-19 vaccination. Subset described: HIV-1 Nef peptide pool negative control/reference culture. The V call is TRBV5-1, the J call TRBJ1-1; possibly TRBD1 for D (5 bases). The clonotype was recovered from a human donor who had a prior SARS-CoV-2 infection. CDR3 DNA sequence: TGCGCCAGCAGCCGGGCGGGGAGGGGCACTGAAGCTTTCTTT. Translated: CASSRAGRGTEAFF.